Sequencing of this T cell receptor (beta chain) was carried out in a study of technical replicates of blood from a few donors. Germline values: CDR1 SGHNT, CDR2 YYREEE (reference sequence). V lost 4 bases and J lost 7; bases outside the gene matches: 12. The CDR3 spans 15 residues. Using immunoSEQ multiplex PCR, the repertoire was profiled, and TCRdb retains in-frame clones only, with some absent. The sample lists around 72,000 clones, 80% to 95% seen once, with 4.5% to 5% in the top ten. The sample was PBMCs. The source is a human donor in good health. Some clones in this sample may be carry-over from other donors' samples. The J gene is TRBJ2-7, the V gene TRBV5-4, with 9 bases that match TRBD2. The CDR3 protein is CASSPLPSGRNEQYF. The CDR3 coding sequence is TGTGCCAGCAGCCCCCTCCCCAGCGGGAGGAATGAGCAGTACTTC.